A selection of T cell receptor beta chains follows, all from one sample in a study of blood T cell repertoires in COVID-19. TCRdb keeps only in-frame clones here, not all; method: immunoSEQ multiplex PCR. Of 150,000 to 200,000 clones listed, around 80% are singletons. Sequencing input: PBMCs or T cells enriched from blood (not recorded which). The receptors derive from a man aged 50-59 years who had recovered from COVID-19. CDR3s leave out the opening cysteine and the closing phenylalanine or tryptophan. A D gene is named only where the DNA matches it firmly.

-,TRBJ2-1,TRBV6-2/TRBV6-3,ASSQRDSRMGNEQF
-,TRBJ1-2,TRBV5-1,ASSPGTGGYGYT
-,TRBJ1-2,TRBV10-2,ASSESSGVDGYT
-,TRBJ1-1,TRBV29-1,SVGGGNTEAF
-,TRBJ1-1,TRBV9,ASSPPGGANTEAF
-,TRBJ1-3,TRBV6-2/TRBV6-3,ASSYSEYSGNTIY
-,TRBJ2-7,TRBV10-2,ASSESRGEQY
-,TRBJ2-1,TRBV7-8,ASSLYGPGEQF
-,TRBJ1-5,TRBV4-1,ASSHLTGPQDQPQH
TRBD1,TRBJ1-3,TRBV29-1,SGRQGDTIY
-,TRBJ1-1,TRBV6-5,ASSKGLEAF
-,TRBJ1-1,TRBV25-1,ASRSSGKAF
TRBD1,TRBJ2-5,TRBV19,ASTDRGRKTQY
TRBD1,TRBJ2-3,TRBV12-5,ASGFVTGGLTDTQY
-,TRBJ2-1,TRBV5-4,ASSSDSFSSSYNEQF
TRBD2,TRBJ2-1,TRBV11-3,ASSLDRASGGAGNEQF
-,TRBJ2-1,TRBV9,ASSVELYNEQF
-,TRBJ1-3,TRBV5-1,ASTTDGNTIY
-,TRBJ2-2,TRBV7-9,ASDTGRGGISGELF
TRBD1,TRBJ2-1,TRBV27,ASSTTARGGSNEQF
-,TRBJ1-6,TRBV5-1,ASSRIGTQYNSPLH
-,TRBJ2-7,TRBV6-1,ASSEGAGAMYEQY
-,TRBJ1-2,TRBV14,ASSGVANYGYT
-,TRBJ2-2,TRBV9,ASSPHQVRGNTGELF
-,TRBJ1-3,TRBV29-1,SVNTGSGNTIY
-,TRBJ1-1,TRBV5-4,ASSLDPGERRNTEAF
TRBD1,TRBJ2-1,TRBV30,AWSYSLGTGPYNEQF
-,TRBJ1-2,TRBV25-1,ASSESLANYGYT
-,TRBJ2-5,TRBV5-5,ASSVVAGVGETQY
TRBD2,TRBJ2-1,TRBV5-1,ASRVLAEGEQF
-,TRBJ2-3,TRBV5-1,ASSLVTVASTDTQY
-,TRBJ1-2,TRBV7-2,ASSLYSYT
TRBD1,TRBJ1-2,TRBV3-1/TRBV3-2,ASSQDQGGYGYT
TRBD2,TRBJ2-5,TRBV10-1,ASSRSGGQETQY
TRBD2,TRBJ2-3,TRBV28,ASKLAGVDTQY
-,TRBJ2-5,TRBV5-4,ASSAPGLQETQY
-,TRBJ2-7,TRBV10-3,AISGVSSLYEQY
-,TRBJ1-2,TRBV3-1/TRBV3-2,ASSQPGRGEYGYT
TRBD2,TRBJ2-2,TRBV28,ASKLAGGNTGELF